The rows below give T cell receptor beta chains drawn from one sample of a study of shared clonotypes between healthy human individuals. TCRdb keeps only in-frame clones here, not all; method: immunoSEQ multiplex PCR. The sample includes more than 2 million clones, about 95% of them seen just once. The sequenced sample was naive CD8+ T cells sorted from blood. These TCRs come from a young man in good health. The CDR3 runs from the conserved cysteine through the conserved F or W. The order of the fields is V gene, J gene, D gene, clone size, CDR3 protein, CDR3 DNA. D genes are given only for firm matches. Size tells how often a clone was seen (once, few, many) or the class of an expanded clone, and some rows leave it out.

V gene: TRBV5-4
J gene: TRBJ2-3
D gene: TRBD2
clone size: -
CDR3 protein: CASSLTSGGLSTDTQYF
CDR3 DNA: TGTGCCAGCAGCTTGACTAGCGGGGGGCTTAGCACAGATACGCAGTATTTT

V gene: TRBV29-1
J gene: TRBJ2-1
D gene: TRBD2
clone size: -
CDR3 protein: CSVEGLAGGSYNEQFF
CDR3 DNA: TGCAGCGTTGAGGGACTAGCGGGGGGGTCCTACAATGAGCAGTTCTTC

V gene: TRBV9
J gene: TRBJ2-7
D gene: TRBD2
clone size: -
CDR3 protein: CASSPHPGLAGGGEQYF
CDR3 DNA: TGTGCCAGCAGCCCCCACCCCGGACTAGCGGGAGGGGGCGAGCAGTACTTC

V gene: TRBV7-9
J gene: TRBJ2-5
D gene: -
clone size: -
CDR3 protein: CASSLAQGDQETQYF
CDR3 DNA: TGTGCCAGCAGCTTAGCGCAAGGGGACCAAGAGACCCAGTACTTC

V gene: TRBV7-9
J gene: TRBJ2-1
D gene: TRBD1
clone size: -
CDR3 protein: CASSPPGTGQEWQFF
CDR3 DNA: TGTGCCAGCAGCCCACCTGGGACAGGGCAAGAGTGGCAGTTCTTC

V gene: TRBV4-1
J gene: TRBJ2-7
D gene: -
clone size: -
CDR3 protein: CASSQVPESGYEQYF
CDR3 DNA: TGCGCCAGCAGCCAAGTTCCCGAAAGCGGGTACGAGCAGTACTTC

V gene: TRBV15
J gene: TRBJ2-3
D gene: TRBD2
clone size: -
CDR3 protein: CATSWTSGGALETDTQYF
CDR3 DNA: TGTGCCACCAGCTGGACTAGCGGGGGGGCATTGGAGACAGATACGCAGTATTTT

V gene: TRBV14
J gene: TRBJ2-7
D gene: TRBD2
clone size: -
CDR3 protein: CASSQPLAGNYEQYF
CDR3 DNA: TGTGCCAGCAGCCAGCCCCTAGCGGGGAACTACGAGCAGTACTTC

V gene: TRBV5-6
J gene: TRBJ1-2
D gene: TRBD1
clone size: -
CDR3 protein: CASSIPRDRVDYGYTF
CDR3 DNA: TGTGCCAGCAGCATTCCCCGGGACAGGGTCGACTATGGCTACACCTTC

V gene: TRBV5-4
J gene: TRBJ2-7
D gene: -
clone size: -
CDR3 protein: CASSLGNLAYEQYF
CDR3 DNA: TGTGCCAGCAGCTTGGGGAATTTGGCCTACGAGCAGTACTTC

V gene: TRBV10-2
J gene: TRBJ2-1
D gene: -
clone size: -
CDR3 protein: CASSAGGFHNEQFF
CDR3 DNA: TGCGCCAGCAGTGCCGGCGGGTTCCACAATGAGCAGTTCTTC

V gene: TRBV29-1
J gene: TRBJ1-2
D gene: -
clone size: -
CDR3 protein: CSVVAEQNNYGYTF
CDR3 DNA: TGCAGCGTTGTGGCGGAGCAAAACAACTATGGCTACACCTTC

V gene: TRBV6-1
J gene: TRBJ2-5
D gene: TRBD2
clone size: -
CDR3 protein: CASSALASGREETQYF
CDR3 DNA: TGTGCCAGCAGTGCTTTGGCTAGCGGGAGGGAAGAGACCCAGTACTTC

V gene: TRBV4-3
J gene: TRBJ1-1
D gene: TRBD1
clone size: -
CDR3 protein: CASSLKTGWDTEAFF
CDR3 DNA: TGCGCCAGCAGCCTTAAGACAGGGTGGGACACTGAAGCTTTCTTT

V gene: TRBV7-9
J gene: TRBJ1-2
D gene: -
clone size: -
CDR3 protein: CASSLLTPNYGYTF
CDR3 DNA: TGTGCCAGCAGCTTACTAACGCCAAACTATGGCTACACCTTC

V gene: TRBV28
J gene: TRBJ1-5
D gene: -
clone size: -
CDR3 protein: CASTPGGRLRYDQPQHF
CDR3 DNA: TGTGCCAGCACCCCCGGCGGCAGGTTACGGTACGATCAGCCCCAGCATTTT

V gene: TRBV6-1
J gene: TRBJ2-3
D gene: -
clone size: -
CDR3 protein: CASSVQRQGLADTQYF
CDR3 DNA: TGTGCCAGCAGTGTCCAGCGGCAGGGGCTCGCAGATACGCAGTATTTT

V gene: TRBV7-9
J gene: TRBJ2-1
D gene: -
clone size: once
CDR3 protein: CASSRPGPAYNEQFF
CDR3 DNA: TGTGCCAGCAGCCGACCCGGCCCGGCCTACAATGAGCAGTTCTTC

V gene: TRBV15
J gene: TRBJ1-2
D gene: -
clone size: -
CDR3 protein: CATSWEEHYGYTF
CDR3 DNA: TGTGCCACCAGTTGGGAAGAACACTATGGCTACACCTTC

V gene: TRBV5-1
J gene: TRBJ2-5
D gene: -
clone size: -
CDR3 protein: CASSLGDFLRETQYF
CDR3 DNA: TGCGCCAGCAGCTTGGGGGACTTTTTGCGGGAGACCCAGTACTTC

V gene: TRBV15
J gene: TRBJ1-5
D gene: -
clone size: -
CDR3 protein: CATSRAQLRGQPQHF
CDR3 DNA: TGTGCCACCAGCAGGGCTCAGCTGCGGGGTCAGCCCCAGCATTTT

V gene: TRBV7-9
J gene: TRBJ2-1
D gene: -
clone size: -
CDR3 protein: CASSLPPGDYNEQFF
CDR3 DNA: TGTGCCAGCAGCTTACCCCCAGGGGACTACAATGAGCAGTTCTTC